This is a list of T cell receptor beta chains from one sample in a study of blood T cell repertoires in COVID-19. Repertoires were generated with immunoSEQ multiplex PCR, while TCRdb's copy carries only in-frame clones and drops some. The sample yields about 64,000 clones, around 86% seen once. Sequences were obtained from peripheral blood. Source of these receptors: a human donor in a cohort sampled during active COVID-19. CDR3s leave out the opening cysteine and the closing phenylalanine or tryptophan. Clone size is given for some rows only: seen once, a few or many times, or a class if the clone is expanded.

TRBV6-5,.,ASSYDSPSGNTIY
TRBV12-3/TRBV12-4,once,ASSSGQGFEAF
TRBV3-1/TRBV3-2,.,ASRGVSGTVNSPLH
TRBV28,.,ASSLLGSGQGTGELF
TRBV20-1,.,SASLRLGVNTEAF
TRBV7-9,once,ASSLTGGGEQY
TRBV5-1,.,ASSLQGGTGELF
TRBV6-1,.,ASSEIGDTNTEAF
TRBV30,.,AWSSESSYNSPLH
TRBV28,.,ASSRPRMYEQY
TRBV18,once,ASSLYQGARNEKLF
TRBV29-1,.,SVWGQTNYGYT
TRBV18,.,ASGGAGGGPSYEQY
TRBV3-1/TRBV3-2,.,ASSQDSGVRATQY
TRBV19,.,ATKIGGTNEKLF
TRBV3-1/TRBV3-2,.,ASSQAGTGHNYGYT
TRBV29-1,few,SVGQGRGELF
TRBV12-5,few,ASGLPMVRVGLD
TRBV18,.,ASSPSSGNTIY
TRBV5-1,.,ASSWSGSLGAYNEQF
TRBV2,.,ASSVDRGLYNEQF
TRBV7-7,.,ASRHRSSGELF
TRBV7-9,.,ASRERGSYNEQF
TRBV3-1/TRBV3-2,.,ASSLRQTNTEAF
TRBV3-1/TRBV3-2,few,ASSLGGTRGYT
TRBV7-2,.,ASSSRTGGADTQY
TRBV13,.,ASSFSLSSKGGPRETQY
TRBV7-6,.,ASSPPAYQGGNYGLF